The clone carrying this T cell receptor beta chain was observed a few times. The entry originates in a study of T cells after yellow fever vaccination. Germline CDR1 reads DFQATT; CDR2 reads SNEGSKA (reference sequence). This CDR3 spans 17 amino acids. With V trimmed by 6 bases and J by 0 bases, 9 bases remained unmatched. Using its own MiXCR run on the 5' RACE reads, TCRdb lists one record per CDR3 protein. The table has 200,000 to 300,000 distinct CDR3 sequences, 6% to 8% seen once. The sequenced sample was CD4+ T cells sorted from PBMCs, obtained on the day of the yellow fever booster vaccination. This TCR derives from a young man who received the YFV17D yellow fever vaccine. The rearrangement links TRBV20-1 to TRBJ2-1, with 12 bases that match TRBD2. The CDR3 region has the DNA TGCAGTGCCCCGGGACTAGCGGGCGGTTACTCCTACAATGAGCAGTTCTTC. As protein: CSAPGLAGGYSYNEQFF.